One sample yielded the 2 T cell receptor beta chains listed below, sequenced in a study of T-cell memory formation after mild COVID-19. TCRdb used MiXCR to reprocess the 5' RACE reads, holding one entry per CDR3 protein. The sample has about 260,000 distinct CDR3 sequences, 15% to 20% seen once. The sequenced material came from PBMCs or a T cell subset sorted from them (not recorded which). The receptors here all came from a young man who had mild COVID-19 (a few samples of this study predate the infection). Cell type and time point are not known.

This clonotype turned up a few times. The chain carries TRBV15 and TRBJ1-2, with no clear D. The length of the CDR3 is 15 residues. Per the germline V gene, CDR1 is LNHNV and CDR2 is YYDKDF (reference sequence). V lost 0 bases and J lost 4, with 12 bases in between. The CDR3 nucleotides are TGTGCCACCAGCAGAGATAAGCCAGGAGGCTATGGCTACACCTTC. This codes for CATSRDKPGGYGYTF.

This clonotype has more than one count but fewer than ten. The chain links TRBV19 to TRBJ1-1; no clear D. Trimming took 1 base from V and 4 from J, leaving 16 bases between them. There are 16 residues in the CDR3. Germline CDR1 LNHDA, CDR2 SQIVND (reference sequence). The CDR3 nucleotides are TGTGCCAGTAGTATAGCGGCTGGGGTTGGGAGCACTGAAGCTTTCTTT. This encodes CASSIAAGVGSTEAFF.